This T cell receptor (beta chain) was found in a study of regulatory T cells in long-lasting Graves disease. In its sample, this clonotype was seen many times. Its antigen is not known. Library construction for TCR beta used iRepertoire HTBI primers and Arm-PCR of CDR3 regions. Authors' methods: Across all samples, approximately 68 TRBV segments and around 14 TRBJ segments were identified. Via MiXCR, TCRdb re-called the multiplex PCR reads, giving one row per CDR3 protein. In this record, the V and J calls reflect TCRdb's handling and not the investigators' own analysis. The table shows 350,000 to 450,000 distinct CDR3 sequences, with around 21% occurring only once. Stated time point: persistent/refractory GD, antithyroid drugs over 5 years with positive TRAb. After RNA was extracted from PBMCs, the TCR library was made from it. The authors diagnosed Graves' disease using American Thyroid Association guidelines. From an endocrinology department in Xi'an, China, came the patients.

Study results and limitations: Gene preferences differed: TRBV28, TRBJ1-2, TRBJ2-5 in persistent cases.

The CDR3 extends over 14 amino acids. Germline lookup yields CDR1 SNHLY and CDR2 FYNNEI. Trimming removed 3 bases at V and 5 bases at J, with 11 bases between. The V gene is TRBV2, the J gene TRBJ1-5; D is perhaps TRBD1 (6 bases). The specimen was peripheral blood mononuclear cells (PBMCs), collected when the disease was refractory, from a patient treated with antithyroid drugs. The receptor's source is a female donor with Graves disease. The CDR3 sequence: CASSETGRDQPQHF. CDR3 nucleotide sequence: TGTGCCAGCAGTGAGACAGGACGGGATCAGCCCCAGCATTTT.